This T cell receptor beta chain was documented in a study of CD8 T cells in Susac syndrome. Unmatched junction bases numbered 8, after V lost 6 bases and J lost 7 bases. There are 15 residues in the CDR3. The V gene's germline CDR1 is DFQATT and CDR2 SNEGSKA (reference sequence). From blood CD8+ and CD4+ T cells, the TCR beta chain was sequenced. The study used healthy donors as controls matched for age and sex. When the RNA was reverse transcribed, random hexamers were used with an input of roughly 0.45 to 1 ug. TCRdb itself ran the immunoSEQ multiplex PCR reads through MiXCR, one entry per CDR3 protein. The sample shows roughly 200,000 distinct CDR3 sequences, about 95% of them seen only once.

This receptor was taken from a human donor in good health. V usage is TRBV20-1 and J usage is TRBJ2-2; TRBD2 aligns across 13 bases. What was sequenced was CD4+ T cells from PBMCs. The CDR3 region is CSAGLAGVRGGELFF. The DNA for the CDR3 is TGCAGTGCCGGACTAGCGGGAGTGCGAGGCGGGGAGCTGTTTTTT.